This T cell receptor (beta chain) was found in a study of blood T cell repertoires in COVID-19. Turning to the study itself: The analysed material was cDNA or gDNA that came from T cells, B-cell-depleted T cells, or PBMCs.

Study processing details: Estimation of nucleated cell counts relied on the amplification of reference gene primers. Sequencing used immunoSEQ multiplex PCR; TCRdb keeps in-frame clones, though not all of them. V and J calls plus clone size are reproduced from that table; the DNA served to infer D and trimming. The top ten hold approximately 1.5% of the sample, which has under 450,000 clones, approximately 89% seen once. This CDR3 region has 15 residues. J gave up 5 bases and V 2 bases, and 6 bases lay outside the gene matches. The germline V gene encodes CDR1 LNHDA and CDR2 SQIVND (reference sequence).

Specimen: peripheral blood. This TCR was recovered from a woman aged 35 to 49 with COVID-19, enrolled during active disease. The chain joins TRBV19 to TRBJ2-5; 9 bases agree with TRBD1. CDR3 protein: CASSIQGQGGETQYF. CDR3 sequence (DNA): TGTGCCAGTAGTATACAGGGACAGGGAGGGGAGACCCAGTACTTC. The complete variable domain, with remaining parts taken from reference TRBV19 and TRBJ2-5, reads DGGITQSPKYLFRKEGQNVTLSCEQNLNHDAMYWYRQDPGQGLRLIYYSQIVNDFQKGDIAEGYSVSREKKESFPLTVTSAQKNPTAFYLCASSIQGQGGETQYFGPGTRLLVL.